This T cell receptor beta chain was found in a study of T cell responses to AZD1222 COVID-19 vaccine. Method: immunoSEQ multiplex PCR; TCRdb's copy keeps in-frame clones and lacks some. Here the sample spans some 170,000 clones, about 91% being singletons. This clonotype originated in an adult in good health. The sample consisted of peripheral blood, taken on day 0 of MenACWY control vaccination.

In nucleotides, the CDR3 is TGTGCCAGCAGCGTAGCTAGGGGGCTTAACTATGGCTACACCTTC. It codes for CASSVARGLNYGYTF. This chain joins TRBV9 and TRBJ1-2; 7 bases are a match to TRBD1. This CDR3 has 15 amino acids. Germline V gives CDR1 SGDLS, CDR2 YYNGEE. V was clipped by 0 bases and J by 1 base; unmatched bases: 3.